Listed here is a single TCR beta chain. The target of this receptor is not known. Base qualities are not recorded, but no much larger clone differs from it by a single base. The V end gives up 0 bases and the J end 4 bases, leaving 4 bases in the junction not matched to a gene. The CDR3 starts with the cysteine, ends with the phenylalanine, and has 15 residues. Only the CDR3 portion is preserved as DNA: 45 bases, with reading frame beginning at the first base. The germline V gene yields ENHRY for CDR1 and SYGVKD for CDR2. This entry belongs to a study of neoadjuvant anti-PD-1 for oral cavity cancer (dated by TCRdb to the early 2020s). Notes on the research overall: Three to four biweekly doses of nivolumab at 3 mg/kg were mostly administered to patients before curative-intent surgical resection. Under RECIST 1.1, a patient counted as a responder if showing complete response, partial response or stable disease, and as a non-responder if showing progression. Patients who did not progress were given a fourth nivolumab dose at about day 43 and had definitive surgical resection on days 50-56. The parent correlative cohort included roughly 13 patients, with a 33% response rate.

For deep sequencing of PBMC libraries, mostly 450 to 600 ng of input genomic DNA was used, and six replicates were run per sample. TCRbeta libraries were prepared with the immunoSEQ hsTCRbeta kit according to the manufacturer's instructions. The finished libraries were brought together in one pool at roughly 2.7 nM, which was then read using an Illumina NovaSeq 6000 S4 flow cell. Under the source paper's analysis protocol: The immunoSEQ Analyzer was used for raw data preprocessing and quality control. The analysis was restricted to productive rearrangements, with each unique CDR3 amino acid sequence defining a clonotype. Repertoire clonality was estimated as the Gini-Simpson index, computed with the R package tcR. Gini indices were compared with Student's t test, and associations with tumor size change were assessed by Pearson correlation. In its TCRdb copy, this immuneACCESS table keeps in-frame sequences only and misses some clones. Where compared with another copy, unresolved V genes explain less than half of these, and the others have no known cause. That table supplies the V and J calls and clone size; D and trimming were determined from the DNA. The sample table contains just under 70,000 clones; only one count was recorded for 70% to 90% of them. 3% to 3.5% of the sample is taken by the ten largest.

The label giving this sample's time point can be read as: after neoadjuvant nivolumab, at surgical resection. Patients were newly diagnosed with stage II-IVA oral cavity squamous cell carcinoma and had received no prior systemic or radiation treatment. The cohort was made up of patients with locally advanced, HPV-negative oral cavity squamous cell carcinoma. Peripheral blood mononuclear cells were analyzed directly and were not maintained or expanded in culture. Samples came from a longitudinal correlative study of a single-arm phase II trial of neoadjuvant nivolumab in oral cavity squamous cell carcinoma. Subject-matched pre- and post-treatment PBMCs and tumors from three responders and three non-responders underwent genomic DNA-based TCRbeta sequencing. Peripheral blood mononuclear cells were collected before nivolumab treatment and were collected again after treatment, at the time of surgery. Genomic DNA was isolated from PBMCs using the Maxwell RSC DNA from Cells kit.

Paper-wide results and their limitations: The TCR analyses had only a few patients in each response group, and the authors called for validation in larger cohorts. Higher pretreatment blood TCRbeta clonality and lower post-treatment tumor TCRbeta clonality were correlated with higher pretreatment blood Treg/Th17 ratios. After neoadjuvant nivolumab, non-responders showed significantly higher T cell clonality (Gini index) in PBMCs than responders did.

The clonotype was recovered from a person aged 35-79 years with oral cavity squamous cell carcinoma. The V gene is TRBV10-3 and the J gene is TRBJ2-5; 8 central nucleotides agree with TRBD2. The sample here was PBMCs, taken after nivolumab (anti-PD-1) treatment. This receptor carries the CDR3 CAISESGLVGETQYF. The nucleotides read TGTGCCATCAGTGAGTCGGGACTAGTGGGAGAGACCCAGTACTTC.